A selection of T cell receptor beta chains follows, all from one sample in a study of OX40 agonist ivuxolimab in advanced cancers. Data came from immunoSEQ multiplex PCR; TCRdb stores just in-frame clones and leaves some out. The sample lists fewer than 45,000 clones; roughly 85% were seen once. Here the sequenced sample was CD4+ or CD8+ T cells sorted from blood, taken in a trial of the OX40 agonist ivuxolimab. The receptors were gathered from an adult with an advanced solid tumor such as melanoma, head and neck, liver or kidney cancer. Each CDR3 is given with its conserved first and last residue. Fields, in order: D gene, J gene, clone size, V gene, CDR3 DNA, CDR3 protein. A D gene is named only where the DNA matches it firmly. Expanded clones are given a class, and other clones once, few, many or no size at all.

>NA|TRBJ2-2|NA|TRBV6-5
TGTGCCAGCAGTTACGGGAACGGGGAGCTGTTTTTT
CASSYGNGELFF
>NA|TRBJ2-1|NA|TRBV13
TGTGCCAGCAGCCCTACCCCAGGGGCCTACAATGAGCAGTTCTTC
CASSPTPGAYNEQFF
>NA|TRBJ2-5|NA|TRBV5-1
TGCGCCAGCAGCTTACTGGAAACCTGGGGAGAGACCCAGTACTTC
CASSLLETWGETQYF
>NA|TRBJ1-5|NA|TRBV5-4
TGTGCCAGCAGCTTGGCCCCAGGCAACAATCAGCCCCAGCATTTT
CASSLAPGNNQPQHF
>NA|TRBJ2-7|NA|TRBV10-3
TGTGCCATCAGTGAAAACTACGAGCAGTACTTC
CAISENYEQYF
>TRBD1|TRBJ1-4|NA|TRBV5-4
TGTGCCAGCAGCTTGGCGACAGGGCGCCCAACTAATGAAAAACTGTTTTTT
CASSLATGRPTNEKLFF
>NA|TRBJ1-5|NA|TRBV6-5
TGTGCCAGCAGAATGGGGACGGGGCAGCCCCAGCATTTT
CASRMGTGQPQHF
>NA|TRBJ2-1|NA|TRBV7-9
TGTGCCAGCAGCTTAGTCCCGGGATTAAGCCACAATGAGCAGTTCTTC
CASSLVPGLSHNEQFF
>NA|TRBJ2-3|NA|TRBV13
TGTGCCAGCAGCCAGGGCACAGATACGCAGTATTTT
CASSQGTDTQYF
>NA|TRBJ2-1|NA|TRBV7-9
TGTGCCAGCAGCCCGCAGGCCAGGGCCTCCTACAATGAGCAGTTCTTC
CASSPQARASYNEQFF
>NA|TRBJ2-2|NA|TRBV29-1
TGCAGCGTTGCACAGAACACCGGGGAGCTGTTTTTT
CSVAQNTGELFF
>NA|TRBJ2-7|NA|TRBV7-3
TGTGCCAGCAGCTTTTATGGAGGGGGCATATACGAGCAGTACTTC
CASSFYGGGIYEQYF
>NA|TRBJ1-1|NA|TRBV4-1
TGCGCCAGCAGCCAAGATTGGGAGGGGCACCCTGAAGCTTTCTTT
CASSQDWEGHPEAFF
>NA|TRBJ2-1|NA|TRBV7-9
TGTGCCAGCAGCTCCCTCCGGGCGAGCTCCTACAATGAGCAGTTCTTC
CASSSLRASSYNEQFF
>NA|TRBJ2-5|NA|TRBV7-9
TGTGCCAGCAGCTTACCCGGGTCGAGAATAAAGGAGACCCAGTACTTC
CASSLPGSRIKETQYF
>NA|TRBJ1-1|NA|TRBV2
TGTGCCAGCGTCCCCCGCCGTTCGGCGGGGACCAACACTGAAGCTTTCTTT
CASVPRRSAGTNTEAFF
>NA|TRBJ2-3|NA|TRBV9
TGTGCCAGCAGCGTAGGACTCGGAGGAAACACAGATACGCAGTATTTT
CASSVGLGGNTDTQYF
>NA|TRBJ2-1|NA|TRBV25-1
TGTGCCAGCACCACCCAAGGGAGTTTCAATGAGCAGTTCTTC
CASTTQGSFNEQFF
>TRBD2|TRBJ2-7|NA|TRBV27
TGTGCCAGCAGTGCCCTCGCTAGCGGCCCGGCCTACGAGCAGTACTTC
CASSALASGPAYEQYF
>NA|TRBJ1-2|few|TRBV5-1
TGCGCCAGCAGCTTGGCCGAGAGGGATGGCTACACCTTC
CASSLAERDGYTF
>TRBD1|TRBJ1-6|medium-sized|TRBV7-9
TGTGCCAGCAGCTTAGTAGGGACAGGCCAGATTCCCCTCCACTTT
CASSLVGTGQIPLHF
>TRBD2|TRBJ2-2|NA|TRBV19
TGTGCCAGTAGTATACCGACTAGCGGGATGGGAATCACCGGGGAGCTGTTTTTT
CASSIPTSGMGITGELFF
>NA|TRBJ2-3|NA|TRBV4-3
TGCGCCAGCAGCCAATCCCGGGACTCAAGAACCACAGATACGCAGTATTTT
CASSQSRDSRTTDTQYF
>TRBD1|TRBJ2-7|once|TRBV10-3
TGTGCCATCAGCCAGGGACAGGGCTACAACGAGCAGTACTTC
CAISQGQGYNEQYF
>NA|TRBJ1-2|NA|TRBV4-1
TGCGCCAGCAGCCAACGAGAGGATTACTACACCTTC
CASSQREDYYTF
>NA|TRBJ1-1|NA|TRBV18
TGTGCCAGCTCACCACATGACGGGGTGAACACTGAAGCTTTCTTT
CASSPHDGVNTEAFF
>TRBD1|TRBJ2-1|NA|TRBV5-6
TGTGCCAGCAGCTTGGGCCGGGACAGAATTACCAATGAGCAGTTCTTC
CASSLGRDRITNEQFF
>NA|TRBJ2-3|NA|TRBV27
TGTGCCAGCAGTTTATCGCCAGGGCAAGATACGCAGTATTTT
CASSLSPGQDTQYF
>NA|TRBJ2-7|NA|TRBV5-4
TGTGCCAGCAACCTTGGGGGGCCCAGCGAGCAGTACTTC
CASNLGGPSEQYF
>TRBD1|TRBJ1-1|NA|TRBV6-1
TGTGCCAGCAGTGAAACAAGGGGGCGCGGGACTGAAGCTTTCTTT
CASSETRGRGTEAFF
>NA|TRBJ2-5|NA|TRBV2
TGTGCCAGCACGGGGCAGTCGGTGCAGTACTTC
CASTGQSVQYF
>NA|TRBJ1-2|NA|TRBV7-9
TGTGCCAGCAGCTTAGAGGGGGTGCTCTATGGCTACACCTTC
CASSLEGVLYGYTF
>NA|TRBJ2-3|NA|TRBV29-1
TGCAGCGTTGAAGATCCCCGGGACCGCACATCAGATACGCAGTATTTT
CSVEDPRDRTSDTQYF
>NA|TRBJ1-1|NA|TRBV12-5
TGTGCTAGTGGGCTGCCCGATAATCGCAGGGAGGGCACTGAAGCTTTCTTT
CASGLPDNRREGTEAFF
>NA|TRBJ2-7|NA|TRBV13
TGTGCCAGCAGCCCCCCACGGACGGCCGCCTACGAGCAGTACTTC
CASSPPRTAAYEQYF
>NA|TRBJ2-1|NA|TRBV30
TGTGCCTGGCTTACCCTAGGGAGTGAGCAGTTCTTC
CAWLTLGSEQFF
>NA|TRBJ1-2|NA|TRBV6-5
TGTGCCAGCAGTCTGGGACGGCACCATGGCTACACCTTC
CASSLGRHHGYTF
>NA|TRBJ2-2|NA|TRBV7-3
TGTGCCAGCAGCTCCAGGGTGTGGGCCGGGGAGCTGTTTTTT
CASSSRVWAGELFF
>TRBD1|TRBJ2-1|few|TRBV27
TGTGCCAGCAGTTTAGGGTTGCCAGGACAGGGGTGGAATGAGCAGTTCTTC
CASSLGLPGQGWNEQFF
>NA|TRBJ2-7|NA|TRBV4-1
TGCGCCAGCAGCCGCGTGGGCAGATTGCTGGTCTACGAGCAGTACTTC
CASSRVGRLLVYEQYF
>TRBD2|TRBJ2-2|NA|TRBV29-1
TGCAGCGTGCCCCGGGCTAGCGGGGCCACCGGGGAGCTGTTTTTT
CSVPRASGATGELFF
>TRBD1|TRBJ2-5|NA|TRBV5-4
TGTGCCAGCAGTCGGACAGGGGGCGGGGTGGTGCAAGAGACCCAGTACTTC
CASSRTGGGVVQETQYF
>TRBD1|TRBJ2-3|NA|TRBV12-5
TGTGCTAGTGGTTTCAAGCCTTCCGGGACAGGGGCGGGGGTAGTAGGCACAGATACGCAGTATTTT
CASGFKPSGTGAGVVGTDTQYF
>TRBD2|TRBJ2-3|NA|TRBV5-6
TGTGCCAGCAGCCCCGGGACTAGCGGGTTAGATACGCAGTATTTT
CASSPGTSGLDTQYF
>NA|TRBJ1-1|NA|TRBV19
TGTGCCAGTAGTATTCCCCCAGGAAACACTGAAGCTTTCTTT
CASSIPPGNTEAFF
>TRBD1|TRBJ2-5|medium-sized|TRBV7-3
TGTGCCAGCAGCTTAAACCCAGGGGGCCAAGAGACCCAGTACTTC
CASSLNPGGQETQYF
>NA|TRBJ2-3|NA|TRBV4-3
TGCGCCAGCTCTCTTGAGAACTTGCGCACAGATACGCAGTATTTT
CASSLENLRTDTQYF
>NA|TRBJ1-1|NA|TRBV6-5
TGTGCCAGCAGTTATTCCACTGAAGCTTTCTTT
CASSYSTEAFF
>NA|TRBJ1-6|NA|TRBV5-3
TGTGCCAGCAATAGGCGGTCGGCTGATTCACCCCTCCACTTT
CASNRRSADSPLHF
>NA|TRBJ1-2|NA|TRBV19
TGTGCCAGTAGTATAGGCCAAGGGGTCGATGGCTACACCTTC
CASSIGQGVDGYTF
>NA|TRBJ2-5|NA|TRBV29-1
TGCAGCGTTGTCAGGGGAGAGACCCAGTACTTC
CSVVRGETQYF
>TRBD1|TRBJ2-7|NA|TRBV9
TGTGCCAGCAGCGCAACAGGGGCCGAGCAGTACTTC
CASSATGAEQYF
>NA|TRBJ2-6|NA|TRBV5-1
TGCGCCAGCAGCTTAGGGGGAGGTAGCAACGTCCTGACTTTC
CASSLGGGSNVLTF
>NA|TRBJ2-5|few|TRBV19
TGTGCCAGTAGTCCCGTTACCGTAGCCCCGAGACAAGAGACCCAGTACTTC
CASSPVTVAPRQETQYF